These T cell receptor beta chains were read from a single sample in a study of CD8 T cells in Susac syndrome. TCRdb recomputed calls from the immunoSEQ multiplex PCR reads with MiXCR, one row per CDR3 protein. Of about 120,000 distinct CDR3 sequences in the sample, around 92% were seen once. The sequenced material came from CD4+ T cells from PBMCs. Receptors were obtained from a human donor with multiple sclerosis. Both conserved end residues are part of each CDR3. The D gene is left open where the match is weak.

d_gene,v_gene,j_gene,CDR3aa,CDR3nt
TRBD1,TRBV7-9,TRBJ2-7,CASSFAGGTGASYEQYF,TGTGCCAGCAGCTTTGCAGGAGGGACAGGAGCATCCTACGAGCAGTACTTC
TRBD1,TRBV27,TRBJ2-7,CASSPQQGLGEQYF,TGTGCCAGCAGTCCTCAACAGGGGTTGGGCGAGCAGTACTTC
TRBD1,TRBV15,TRBJ1-5,CATARQGSQPQHF,TGTGCCACCGCTCGACAGGGATCACAGCCCCAGCATTTT
-,TRBV6-2/TRBV6-3,TRBJ2-5,CASSYDKTQYF,TGTGCCAGCAGTTACGACAAGACCCAGTACTTC
-,TRBV12-3/TRBV12-4,TRBJ1-2,CASSLGAGLGYTF,TGTGCCAGCAGTCTGGGCGCCGGGCTTGGCTACACCTTC
-,TRBV12-3/TRBV12-4,TRBJ1-1,CASSWAPTGTEAFF,TGTGCCAGCAGTTGGGCACCCACTGGCACTGAAGCTTTCTTT
-,TRBV7-6,TRBJ1-6,CASSLRDFENSPLHF,TGTGCCAGCAGCTTAAGGGACTTCGAAAATTCACCCCTCCACTTT
-,TRBV3-1,TRBJ2-3,CASSSRRRGLRDTQYF,TGTGCCAGCAGCTCCCGAAGGAGAGGCCTTCGGGATACGCAGTATTTT
-,TRBV27,TRBJ1-6,CASSWGGGESGGSPLHF,TGTGCCAGCAGTTGGGGAGGAGGGGAATCGGGGGGTTCACCCCTCCACTTT
-,TRBV20-1,TRBJ1-5,CSARGRGNQPQHF,TGCAGTGCTAGGGGGCGGGGGAATCAGCCCCAGCATTTT
TRBD2,TRBV5-4,TRBJ2-2,CASSLGQRGSNGELFF,TGTGCCAGCAGCTTGGGTCAGCGGGGGAGCAACGGGGAGCTGTTTTTT
-,TRBV5-1,TRBJ1-1,CASSLGRFLEVPEAFF,TGCGCCAGCAGTCTCGGACGTTTCCTTGAGGTCCCTGAAGCTTTCTTT
TRBD1,TRBV10-3,TRBJ1-2,CAINQGDYGYTF,TGTGCCATCAATCAGGGGGACTATGGCTACACCTTC
-,TRBV5-1,TRBJ2-5,CASSLVPGVRGTQYF,TGCGCCAGCAGCTTGGTTCCAGGGGTGAGGGGGACCCAGTACTTC
TRBD1,TRBV25-1,TRBJ2-7,CASSSRVGDRAIRDSYEQYF,TGTGCCAGCAGTTCCCGGGTAGGAGACAGGGCTATACGAGATTCCTACGAGCAGTACTTC
-,TRBV7-9,TRBJ1-2,CASSLETATF,TGTGCCAGCAGCTTAGAGACAGCCACCTTC
-,TRBV2,TRBJ1-5,CASSGTAWAISNQPQHF,TGTGCCAGCAGTGGGACAGCCTGGGCCATTAGCAATCAGCCCCAGCATTTT
TRBD2,TRBV7-3,TRBJ2-1,CASSWGGVNEQFF,TGTGCCAGCAGCTGGGGGGGTGTCAATGAGCAGTTCTTC
-,TRBV2,TRBJ1-2,CASRPSTGANYGYTF,TGTGCCAGCAGGCCATCCACAGGAGCTAACTATGGCTACACCTTC
-,TRBV11-2,TRBJ2-7,CASREKGSGYEQYF,TGTGCCAGCAGGGAAAAAGGGTCTGGCTACGAGCAGTACTTC
-,TRBV10-3,TRBJ2-4,CAISESKLAKNIQYF,TGTGCCATCAGTGAGAGCAAGCTAGCCAAAAACATTCAGTACTTC
TRBD1,TRBV10-3,TRBJ2-1,CAIRGQGSNEQFF,TGTGCCATCAGGGGACAGGGTAGCAATGAGCAGTTCTTC
TRBD1,TRBV20-1,TRBJ2-1,CSAGTGTGGLYNEQFF,TGCAGTGCTGGAACCGGGACAGGGGGCCTCTACAATGAGCAGTTCTTC
-,TRBV4-1,TRBJ2-5,CASSPSRRETQYF,TGCGCCAGCAGCCCCTCGAGAAGAGAGACCCAGTACTTC
TRBD2,TRBV3-1,TRBJ2-5,CASSQGRTSKETQYF,TGTGCCAGCAGCCAAGGCCGGACTAGTAAGGAGACCCAGTACTTC
TRBD2,TRBV15,TRBJ2-5,CAISGVQETQYF,TGTGCCATCAGCGGGGTTCAAGAGACCCAGTACTTC